These 20 T cell receptor beta chains were sequenced from one sample in a study of identical twins. TCRdb itself ran the 5' RACE reads through MiXCR, one entry per CDR3 protein. The sample holds 1.5 million to 2 million distinct CDR3 sequences, around 33% seen once. The sequenced sample was cord blood. All receptors derive from a newborn girl in good health.

This clonotype was found many times. V gene TRBV5-1 combines with J gene TRBJ2-3; D remains ambiguous. This CDR3 is built from 15 residues. V lost 2 bases and J 2 bases, leaving 12 bases between the germline ends. Germline CDR1 SGHRS, CDR2 YFSETQ. CDR3 sequence (DNA): TGCGCCAGCAGCTTCGGGCGCGTACCCACAGATACGCAGTATTTT. It yields the protein CASSFGRVPTDTQYF.

V and J are TRBV6-1 and TRBJ2-3; D might be TRBD2 (6 bases). V lost 6 bases to trimming and J lost 2 bases, with 15 bases between them. The CDR3 runs to 15 residues. Germline-derived CDR1 and CDR2 are MNHNS and SASEGT. The CDR3 nucleotides are TGTGCCAGCAGGGGAACTAGCCAATCCACAGATACGCAGTATTTT. It yields the protein CASRGTSQSTDTQYF.

This sequence joins TRBV7-2 and TRBJ1-2; no clear D. Germline V lookup: CDR1 SGHTA, CDR2 FQGNSA. Trimming removed 5 bases from V and 1 base from J, with 11 bases in between. The length of the CDR3 is 14 residues. CDR3 bases: TGTGCCAGCAGCGCGAGGACCCTTAACTATGGCTACACCTTC. This sequence encodes CASSARTLNYGYTF. Combining the CDR3 with reference TRBV7-2 and TRBJ1-2 gives the whole variable domain GAGVSQSPSNKVTEKGKDVELRCDPISGHTALYWYRQSLGQGLEFLIYFQGNSAPDKSGLPSDRFSAERTGGSVSTLTIQRTQQEDSAVYLCASSARTLNYGYTFGSGTRLTVV.

Here the CDR3 reads CASRDRVGTNEKLFF. CDR3 bases: TGTGCCAGCCGGGACAGGGTTGGGACTAATGAAAAACTGTTTTTT. The chain uses TRBV27 and TRBJ1-4; 9 positions match TRBD1. Germline CDR1 reads MNHEY; CDR2 reads SMNVEV (reference sequence). V lost 8 bases and J lost 2; bases outside the gene matches: 6. CDR3 length: 15 residues.

This clonotype showed up just a few times. The chain combines TRBV20-1 with TRBJ1-5; D gene uncertain. The CDR3 is 11 amino acids. The germline CDR1 and CDR2 sequences are DFQATT and SNEGSKA (reference sequence). V was shortened by 3 bases and J by 6 bases, with 6 bases between the two germline ends. The CDR3 loop is CSASLGQPQHF. The CDR3 DNA reads as TGCAGTGCTAGTCTTGGTCAGCCCCAGCATTTT.

This clonotype has only a few counts. CDR3 loop: CASSLRLAKGEQYF. DNA for the CDR3: TGTGCCAGCAGCTTACGACTAGCGAAGGGCGAGCAGTACTTC. The genes are TRBV7-2 and TRBJ2-7; 8 nucleotides agree with TRBD2. The ends lost 2 bases at V and 6 bases at J; junction bases unmatched: 6. Germline CDR1 and CDR2: SGHTA and FQGNSA. The CDR3 spans 14 residues.

This clonotype appeared a few times. The genes are TRBV27 and TRBJ1-2, with a weak D call TRBD1 (6 bases). There are 13 residues in the CDR3. Germline assignment: CDR1 MNHEY and CDR2 SMNVEV (reference sequence). Trimming shortened V by 5 bases and J by 6 bases, and 13 bases separated the two germline ends. The CDR3 sequence is CASSPRGLDGYTF. The CDR3, as DNA: TGTGCCAGCAGTCCCCGGGGGCTGGATGGCTACACCTTC.

The CDR3 DNA reads TGCAGTGCTAGAGATAGCGGGAGGGCTACCAAAAAATCCTACAATGAGCAGTACTTC. It translates to CSARDSGRATKKSYNEQYF. The V gene is TRBV20-1, the J gene TRBJ2-1, with 11 bases matching TRBD2. The J call may be mistaken, given a closer DNA end match to TRBJ2-7. In germline, CDR1 is DFQATT, CDR2 SNEGSKA (reference sequence). CDR3 size: 19 residues.

V is TRBV24-1 and J is TRBJ2-1; 8 bases map to TRBD2. CDR1 and CDR2 (germline): KGHDR, SFDVKD. This CDR3 contains 16 residues. Trimming cost V 6 bases and J 5 bases; bases outside gene matches: 11. The CDR3 protein is CATSPSGTRANNEQFF. The CDR3 DNA is TGTGCCACCAGTCCTTCCGGGACTAGGGCCAACAATGAGCAGTTCTTC.

This clonotype was counted once. The CDR3 loop reads CASSLDGQGASPLHF. The CDR3 region has the DNA TGCGCCAGCAGCTTGGATGGACAGGGGGCTTCACCCCTCCACTTT. The rearrangement uses TRBV5-1 and TRBJ1-6; 11 nucleotides agree with TRBD1. V shed 0 bases and J 9 bases; nucleotides not matched to a gene: 2. Germline values: CDR1 SGHRS, CDR2 YFSETQ. This CDR3 is built from 15 residues.

The V and J genes are TRBV6-1 and TRBJ1-5; TRBD1 matches at 10 bases. V gave up 4 bases and J gave up 2 bases; unmatched junction bases: 5. This CDR3 contains 16 residues. Per the germline V gene, CDR1 is MNHNS and CDR2 is SASEGT. CDR3 in DNA: TGTGCCAGCAGTGGCACCGGGACAGGGGGCAATCAGCCCCAGCATTTT. It yields the protein CASSGTGTGGNQPQHF.

The chain joins TRBV25-1 to TRBJ2-1; TRBD2 matches at 9 bases. The germline V gene encodes CDR1 MGHDK and CDR2 SYGVNS. The CDR3 length is 17 residues. Losses at the gene ends were 11 bases for V and 3 bases for J; bases not matched to a gene: 17. The CDR3 loop is CAVGKGASGTIYNEQFF. CDR3 DNA sequence: TGTGCCGTGGGGAAGGGGGCTAGCGGGACAATCTACAATGAGCAGTTCTTC.

Comments on this clonotype: A much larger clone is a single base away; this may be a read error. The chain has TRBV28 and TRBJ2-5; TRBD1 agrees at 9 bases. J lost 2 bases, V lost 7 bases, and 8 bases had no gene match. CDR3 size: 15 residues. Germline V gene lookup returns CDR1 MDHEN and CDR2 SYDVKM. The CDR3 nucleotides read TGTGCCAGCACGCGTGGGACAGGGACGCAAGAGACCCAGTACTTC. It translates to CASTRGTGTQETQYF.

The chain has TRBV11-2 and TRBJ2-2; no firm D call. Deletions cut 6 bases from V and 7 bases from J, with 6 bases between. Germline CDR1 reads SGHAT; CDR2 reads FQNNGV. CDR3 size: 11 residues. The CDR3 region has the DNA TGTGCCAGCAGACCAAACGGGGAGCTGTTTTTT. It encodes CASRPNGELFF.

This chain joins TRBV3-1 and TRBJ2-4; D might be TRBD2 (5 bases). The DNA matches TRBJ2-7 better at its end, which makes the J call doubtful. The length of the CDR3 is 17 residues. In germline, CDR1 is LGHDT, CDR2 YNNKEL (reference sequence). CDR3 sequence: CASSQDLSPGYSYEQYF. CDR3 coding DNA: TGTGCCAGCAGCCAAGATCTATCACCGGGGTACTCCTACGAGCAGTACTTC.

In this sample, this clonotype turned up a few times. The chain combines TRBV24-1 with TRBJ2-3, with 7 positions matching TRBD2. The V and J ends lost 0 bases and 8 bases, in that order; junction bases with no gene match: 7. This CDR3 region has 15 residues. Germline V gene data show CDR1 as KGHDR and CDR2 as SFDVKD. The CDR3 spells CATSDLLSGRGTQYF. CDR3 DNA: TGTGCCACCAGTGATTTGCTGTCAGGGAGGGGTACGCAGTATTTT.

The chain recombines TRBV9 with TRBJ2-4; 9 positions agree with TRBD2. The CDR3 runs to 14 residues. With V trimmed by 0 bases and J by 13 bases, 8 bases remained unmatched. Germline V gene sequence: CDR1 SGDLS, CDR2 YYNGEE. As DNA, the CDR3 is TGTGCCAGCAGCGTAGATGGTAGCGGGAGAACCCAGTACTTC. Translation gives CASSVDGSGRTQYF.

This chain connects TRBV20-1 to TRBJ2-5, with 7 bases lining up with TRBD1. The J call is in doubt because the DNA end fits TRBJ2-7 better. The CDR3 extends over 13 amino acids. Germline-derived CDR1 and CDR2 are DFQATT and SNEGSKA (reference sequence). Here the CDR3 DNA reads TGCAGTGCTAACAGGGGTCGGGACTACGAGCAGTACTTC. Protein product: CSANRGRDYEQYF.

This clonotype was picked up one time. This chain links TRBV6-6 with TRBJ1-6, with 7 bases fitting TRBD1. The CDR3 covers 15 residues. Germline V gives CDR1 MNHNY, CDR2 SVGAGI (reference sequence). Trimming cost V 1 base and J 9 bases; bases outside gene matches: 6. CDR3 amino acids: CASSYLEGASSPLHF. The CDR3 DNA reads as TGTGCCAGCAGTTACTTGGAGGGGGCGAGTTCACCCCTCCACTTT.

The V call is TRBV27, the J call TRBJ1-5, with no clear D. This CDR3 contains 13 residues. The V and J ends lost 2 bases and 7 bases respectively, with 9 bases between them. Germline loops: CDR1 MNHEY, CDR2 SMNVEV (reference sequence). CDR3 bases: TGTGCCAGCAGTTTACGGTTATCCCAGCCCCAGCATTTT. The encoded protein is CASSLRLSQPQHF.